The clone carrying this TCR beta chain was picked up one time. J gave up 8 bases and V 7 bases, and 6 bases lay outside the gene matches. Germline values: CDR1 SNHLY, CDR2 FYNNEI. CDR3 length: 13 amino acids. In the original processing: Reference gene primer amplification yielded estimated nucleated cell counts. Method: immunoSEQ multiplex PCR; TCRdb's copy keeps in-frame clones and lacks some. Clone size and the V and J calls come from that table; the DNA yielded D and trimming. The sample lists approximately 190,000 clones, roughly 87% seen once, with 20% to 25% in the top ten. This specimen belongs to a study of blood T cell repertoires in COVID-19. Study-level information: Sites across the United States, Italy and Spain contributed samples from acute and convalescent COVID-19. Sources were T cells, B-cell-depleted T cells, or PBMCs; the material itself was cDNA or gDNA.

The sequence was collected from a man between 60 and 70 years old with active or convalescent COVID-19. J is TRBJ1-2 and V is TRBV2; 11 nucleotides align to TRBD1. The sequenced sample was peripheral blood. The CDR3 sequence is CASTRTGGNGYTF. CDR3 in DNA: TGTGCCAGCACTAGGACAGGGGGCAACGGCTACACCTTC.